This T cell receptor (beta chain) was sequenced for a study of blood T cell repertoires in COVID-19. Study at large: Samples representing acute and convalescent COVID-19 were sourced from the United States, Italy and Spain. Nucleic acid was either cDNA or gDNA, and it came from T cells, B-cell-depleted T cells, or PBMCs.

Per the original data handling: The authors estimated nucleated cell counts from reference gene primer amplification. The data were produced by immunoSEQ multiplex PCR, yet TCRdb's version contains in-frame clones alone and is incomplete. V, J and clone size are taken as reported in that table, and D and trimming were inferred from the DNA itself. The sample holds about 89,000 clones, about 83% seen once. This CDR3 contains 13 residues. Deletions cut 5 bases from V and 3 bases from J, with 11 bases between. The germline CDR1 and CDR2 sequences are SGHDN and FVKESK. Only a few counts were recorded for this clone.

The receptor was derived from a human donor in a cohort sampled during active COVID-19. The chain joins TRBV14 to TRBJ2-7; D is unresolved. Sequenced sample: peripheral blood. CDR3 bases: TGTGCCAGCAGCTTTCTGTTGAGCTACGAGCAGTACTTC. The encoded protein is CASSFLLSYEQYF.